This T cell receptor (beta chain) came from a study of blood T cell repertoires in COVID-19. Looking at the study overall: PBMCs, B-cell-depleted T cells, or T cells were the source of the cDNA or gDNA that made up the material.

The study recruited people aged about 18 to 90 years across approximately 25 US areas. Donors were grouped by their self-reported clinical history. V lost 4 bases, J lost 8 bases, and 8 bases lay in between. The CDR3 covers 12 residues. Germline V CDR1 and CDR2: SEHNR, FQNEAQ (reference sequence). Authors' processing steps: Quantification of nucleated cells was approximated via reference gene primer amplification. The data were produced by immunoSEQ multiplex PCR, yet TCRdb's version contains in-frame clones alone and is incomplete. The V and J calls and clone size were taken over from that table, and D and trimming were inferred from the DNA. The data show 200,000 to 250,000 clones, over 75% seen once.

Sequenced input: PBMCs or T cells enriched from blood (not recorded which). The receptor's source is a woman aged 55-75 years who had recovered from COVID-19. V gene TRBV7-9 combines with J gene TRBJ1-4, with D uncertain. CDR3 sequence (DNA): TGTGCCAGCAGCTCAGGTAGAGAAAAACTGTTTTTT. Amino acid sequence: CASSSGREKLFF.